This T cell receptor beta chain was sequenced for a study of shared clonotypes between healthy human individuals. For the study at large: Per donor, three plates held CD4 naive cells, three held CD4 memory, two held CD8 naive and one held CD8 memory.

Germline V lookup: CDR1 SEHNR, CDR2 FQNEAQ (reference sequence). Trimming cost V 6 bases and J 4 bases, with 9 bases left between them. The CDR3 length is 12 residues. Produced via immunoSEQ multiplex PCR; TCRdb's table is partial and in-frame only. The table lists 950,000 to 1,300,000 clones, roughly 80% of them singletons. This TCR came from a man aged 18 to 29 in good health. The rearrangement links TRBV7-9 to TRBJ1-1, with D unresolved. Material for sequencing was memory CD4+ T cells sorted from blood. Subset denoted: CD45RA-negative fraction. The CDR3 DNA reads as TGTGCCAGCAGACTGGAAGTCACTGAAGCTTTCTTT. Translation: CASRLEVTEAFF.